The 22 T cell receptor beta chains below come from one sample, sequenced in a study of T-cell reconstitution after alpha-beta-depleted transplantation in children. A TCRbeta library incorporating unique molecular identifiers was prepared. TCRdb re-called the PCR reads with MiXCR, one entry per CDR3 protein. Among some 520,000 distinct CDR3 sequences listed, 30% to 35% were seen once. This specimen was PBMCs from the stem cell graft donor, taken from the stem cell graft. These receptors all come from a human donor who donated a stem cell graft to a child with aplastic anemia.

This clonotype was found a few times. The CDR3 is CAWKYGQAEAFF. CDR3 DNA: TGTGCCTGGAAGTATGGGCAGGCCGAAGCTTTCTTT. This chain connects TRBV30 to TRBJ1-1, with D hard to call. Germline V gives CDR1 GTSNPN, CDR2 SVGIG (reference sequence). The CDR3 runs to 12 residues. V was cut by 4 bases and J by 8 bases, with 14 bases left in between.

The rearrangement links TRBV7-9 to TRBJ2-5; 7 bases are shared with TRBD2. The germline V gene has CDR1 SEHNR and CDR2 FQNEAQ (reference sequence). This CDR3 has 14 amino acids. The J segment lost 5 bases and the V segment lost 8 bases, leaving 11 bases of the junction unmatched. The CDR3, as DNA: TGTGCCAGCTCCGATGGGAGGGCCGCCGAGACCCAGTACTTC. Protein sequence: CASSDGRAAETQYF.

With respect to this clonotype: A read error may account for a junction end that differs from germline. The chain combines TRBV5-1 with TRBJ2-7, with 8 bases identical to TRBD1. This CDR3 contains 14 residues. Germline values: CDR1 SGHRS, CDR2 YFSETQ. Here the CDR3 reads CASSLDRATYEQYF. DNA for the CDR3: TGCGCCAGCAGTTTGGACAGGGCCACCTACGAGCAGTACTTC.

V is TRBV6-2 or TRBV6-3 and J is TRBJ2-3; D perhaps matches TRBD1 (5 bases). V lost 6 bases to trimming and J lost 2 bases, with 9 bases between them. The V gene's germline CDR1 is MNHEY and CDR2 SVGEGT. This CDR3 has 13 residues. DNA of the CDR3: TGTGCCAGCAGGAGACAGACCACAGATACGCAGTATTTT. As protein: CASRRQTTDTQYF.

This clonotype was seen only a few times. The CDR3: CASSLGGITYEQYF. The CDR3 DNA reads TGTGCCAGCAGCTTGGGCGGGATCACCTACGAGCAGTACTTC. This sequence joins TRBV7-8 and TRBJ2-7; D may be TRBD2 (6 bases). Deletions cut 3 bases from V and 2 bases from J, with 11 bases between. The CDR3 is made up of 14 amino acids. Germline V gene lookup returns CDR1 SGHVS and CDR2 FQNEAQ.

A few counts support this clonotype. V and J are TRBV18 and TRBJ2-4, with TRBD1 identical over 7 bases. V was clipped by 2 bases and J by 0 bases; unmatched bases: 4. This CDR3 contains 16 residues. From germline, CDR1 is KGHSH and CDR2 LQKENI. The CDR3 here is CASSPEQGRAKNIQYF. The CDR3 DNA sequence: TGTGCCAGCTCACCAGAACAGGGGCGAGCCAAAAACATTCAGTACTTC.

The chain joins TRBV6-1 to TRBJ2-2; 11 nucleotides match TRBD1. With V trimmed by 6 bases and J by 4 bases, 7 bases remained unmatched. Per the germline V gene, CDR1 is MNHNS and CDR2 is SASEGT. The CDR3 covers 16 residues. The chain's CDR3 is CASSRGQGDGTGELFF. The CDR3 nucleotides are TGTGCCAGCAGCAGGGGACAGGGGGATGGCACCGGGGAGCTGTTTTTT.

J is TRBJ2-1 and V is TRBV11-2; 11 bases are shared with TRBD2. The CDR3 contains 17 residues. Looked up from germline, CDR1 is SGHAT and CDR2 is FQNNGV. Losses at the gene ends were 5 bases for V and 4 bases for J; bases not matched to a gene: 10. The CDR3 nucleotides read TGTGCCAGCAGCAGCCGTCCCGGGACTAGCGGATACAATGAGCAGTTCTTC. Translation gives CASSSRPGTSGYNEQFF.

This rearrangement joins TRBV18 to TRBJ2-1, with 9 nucleotides matching TRBD2. Germline values: CDR1 KGHSH, CDR2 LQKENI. The CDR3 is made up of 15 amino acids. V lost 4 bases and J lost 9; bases outside the gene matches: 10. In DNA, the CDR3 is TGTGCCAGCTCACTATCGAGCGGGAGGTTTGGTGAGCAGTTCTTC. This translates into CASSLSSGRFGEQFF.

This clonotype has a handful of counts. V and J are TRBV4-3 and TRBJ2-1; D perhaps matches TRBD1 (6 bases). The CDR3 covers 13 residues. The germline V gene encodes CDR1 LGHNA and CDR2 YSLEER. The V end lost 7 bases, the J end lost 6 bases, and 13 bases lay between the germline ends. The CDR3 here is CASTGQMTNEQFF. The CDR3 coding sequence is TGCGCCAGCACCGGACAGATGACCAATGAGCAGTTCTTC.

This clonotype was seen ten or more times. J is TRBJ2-2 and V is TRBV20-1; no definite D call. CDR3 length: 15 residues. CDR1 and CDR2 (germline): DFQATT, SNEGSKA (reference sequence). With 6 bases removed from V and 1 base from J, the gap between germline ends came to 15 bases. CDR3 loop: CSAYDRRGNTGELFF. CDR3 bases: TGCAGTGCCTACGACCGGCGAGGGAACACCGGGGAGCTGTTTTTT.

The genes are TRBV6-2 or TRBV6-3 and TRBJ2-2, with 7 bases fitting TRBD1. The CDR3 extends over 14 amino acids. V shed 2 bases, J shed 5 bases, and the junction held 2 bases outside the gene matches. Germline V CDR1 and CDR2: MNHEY, SVGEGT. The CDR3: CASSYVRGTGELFF. CDR3 DNA: TGTGCCAGCAGTTACGTCAGGGGGACCGGGGAGCTGTTTTTT.

V usage is TRBV10-3 and J usage is TRBJ1-1, with 7 nucleotides matching TRBD1. This CDR3 region has 14 residues. V shed 6 bases, J shed 0 bases, and the junction held 4 bases outside the gene matches. CDR1 is ENHRY, CDR2 SYGVKD, per germline. The CDR3 sequence is CAISRTGMNTEAFF. In DNA, the CDR3 is TGTGCCATCAGCCGGACAGGTATGAACACTGAAGCTTTCTTT.

This clonotype was counted many times. The chain is built from TRBV6-2 or TRBV6-3 and TRBJ2-7; 10 nucleotides align to TRBD2. J lost 5 bases, V lost 4 bases, and 8 bases had no gene match. The germline gives CDR1 MNHEY, CDR2 SVGEGT. The CDR3 contains 15 residues. CDR3 sequence (DNA): TGTGCCAGCAGTTTTCGGACTAGCGGAGGACACGAGCAGTACGTC. This gives the protein CASSFRTSGGHEQYV.

Only one count was recorded for this clonotype. A read error may produce the germline difference seen at one junction end. CDR3 sequence reads: CASRSTGGGQPHHF. The DNA for the CDR3 is TGTGCCAGCAGGTCAACAGGGGGTGGGCAGCCCCATCATTTT. This sequence joins TRBV12-3 or TRBV12-4 and TRBJ1-5, with 8 positions matching TRBD1. The CDR3 is 14 residues long.

This clonotype has a count of ten or more. V usage is TRBV20-1 and J usage is TRBJ2-5; 9 bases fit TRBD2. Germline V CDR1 and CDR2: DFQATT, SNEGSKA (reference sequence). Trimming at V came to 6 bases and at J to 2 bases, leaving 7 bases not matched to a gene. CDR3 length: 14 amino acids. For the CDR3, the DNA is TGCAGTGCCTCAAGGACTAGCGTACAAGAGACCCAGTACTTC. Translated, it gives CSASRTSVQETQYF.

The rearrangement uses TRBV30 and TRBJ2-7, with TRBD2 as a possible D gene (6 bases). This CDR3 is 14 amino acids long. Germline V gene data show CDR1 as GTSNPN and CDR2 as SVGIG (reference sequence). Trimming pared 1 base from V and 2 bases from J, leaving 12 bases between. The CDR3 bases are TGTGCCTGGAGTGAGATAGCGGAAACCTACGAGCAGTACTTC. The encoded protein is CAWSEIAETYEQYF.

This clonotype turned up a few times. V and J are TRBV6-1 and TRBJ2-2; D unclear. From germline, CDR1 is MNHNS and CDR2 SASEGT. V was clipped by 4 bases and J by 1 base, with 7 bases between them. CDR3 length equals 14 residues. CDR3 loop: CASSGAWNTGELFF. The CDR3 DNA follows: TGTGCCAGCAGTGGCGCTTGGAACACCGGGGAGCTGTTTTTT.

This clonotype was seen a handful of times. The J gene is TRBJ1-2, the V gene TRBV29-1, with D unclear. CDR3 length: 12 residues. V was clipped by 7 bases and J by 4 bases, with 13 bases between them. Germline values: CDR1 SQVTM, CDR2 ANQGSEA. CDR3 in amino acids: CSAPMGTYGYTF. CDR3 in DNA: TGCAGCGCCCCTATGGGCACCTATGGCTACACCTTC.

The chain has TRBV4-3 and TRBJ2-3; no definite D call. V shed 6 bases and J shed 1 base, with 5 bases lying between them. The CDR3 is made up of 12 amino acids. Germline loops: CDR1 LGHNA, CDR2 YSLEER. CDR3 residues: CASRSGTDTQYF. CDR3 DNA: TGCGCCAGCAGGTCGGGCACAGATACGCAGTATTTT.

This clonotype was picked up a small number of times. The gene calls are TRBV12-3 or TRBV12-4 and TRBJ2-7, with D unclear. V lost 2 bases and J lost 7, with 12 bases in between. The CDR3 runs 13 residues. The CDR3 DNA reads TGTGCCAGCAGTTTATCGGGCTCCGTAGAGCAGTACGTC. Its protein is CASSLSGSVEQYV.

This clonotype was seen only a few times. The V gene is TRBV27, the J gene TRBJ2-1; possible D gene TRBD2, 8 bases. Germline values: CDR1 MNHEY, CDR2 SMNVEV (reference sequence). CDR3 size: 17 residues. The V end was cut by 3 bases, the J end by 4 bases, with 19 bases between. The CDR3 loop reads CASSFGSGVTGYNEQFF. DNA for the CDR3: TGTGCCAGCAGTTTTGGTAGCGGGGTGACAGGGTACAATGAGCAGTTCTTC.